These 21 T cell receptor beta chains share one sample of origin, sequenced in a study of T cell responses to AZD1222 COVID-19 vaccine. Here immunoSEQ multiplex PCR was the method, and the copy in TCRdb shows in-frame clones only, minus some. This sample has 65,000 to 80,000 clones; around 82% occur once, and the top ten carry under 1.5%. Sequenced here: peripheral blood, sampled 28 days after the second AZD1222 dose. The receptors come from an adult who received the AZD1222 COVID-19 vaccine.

The CDR3 DNA follows: TGTGCCAGCAGTCGAGGTCATGAGCAGTTCTTC. Translation: CASSRGHEQFF. This chain links TRBV6-5 with TRBJ2-1; D gene uncertain. The germline CDR1 and CDR2 sequences are MNHEY and SVGAGI. CDR3 length: 11 residues. V was pared by 5 bases and J by 8 bases, with 7 bases between.

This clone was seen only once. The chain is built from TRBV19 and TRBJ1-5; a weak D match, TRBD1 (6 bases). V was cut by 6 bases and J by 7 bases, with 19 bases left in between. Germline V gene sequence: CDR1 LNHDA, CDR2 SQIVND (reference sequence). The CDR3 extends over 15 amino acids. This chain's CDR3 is CASRGGRGMAQPQHF. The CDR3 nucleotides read TGTGCCAGTAGAGGGGGGAGGGGAATGGCCCAGCCCCAGCATTTT.

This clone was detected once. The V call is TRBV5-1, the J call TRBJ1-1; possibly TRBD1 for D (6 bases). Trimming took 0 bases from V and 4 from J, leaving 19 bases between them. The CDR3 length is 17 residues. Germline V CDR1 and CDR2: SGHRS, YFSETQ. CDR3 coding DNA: TGCGCCAGCAGCTTGGCCGCCGTGAGGGGGGTCACCACTGAAGCTTTCTTT. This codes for CASSLAAVRGVTTEAFF.

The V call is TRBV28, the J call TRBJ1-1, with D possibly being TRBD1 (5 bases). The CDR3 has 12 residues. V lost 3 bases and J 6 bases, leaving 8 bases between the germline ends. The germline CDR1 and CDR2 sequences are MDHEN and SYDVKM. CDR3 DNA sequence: TGTGCCAGCAGTTTTCAGGGTGCTGAAGCTTTCTTT. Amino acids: CASSFQGAEAFF.

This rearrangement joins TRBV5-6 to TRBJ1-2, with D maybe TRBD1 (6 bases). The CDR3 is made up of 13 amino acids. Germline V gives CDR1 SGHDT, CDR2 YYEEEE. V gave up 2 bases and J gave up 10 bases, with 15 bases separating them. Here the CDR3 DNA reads TGTGCCAGCAGCTTTAACTCGGACAGATACTACACCTTC. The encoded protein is CASSFNSDRYYTF.

The CDR3 DNA reads TGTGCCAGCAGCATTGACCGAAGCTCCTACGAGCAGTACTTC. Its protein is CASSIDRSSYEQYF. The chain carries TRBV7-2 and TRBJ2-7; the D is unclear. V was trimmed by 5 bases and J by 0 bases, leaving 11 bases between them. CDR1 and CDR2 from the germline V gene are SGHTA and FQGNSA. The CDR3 covers 14 residues.

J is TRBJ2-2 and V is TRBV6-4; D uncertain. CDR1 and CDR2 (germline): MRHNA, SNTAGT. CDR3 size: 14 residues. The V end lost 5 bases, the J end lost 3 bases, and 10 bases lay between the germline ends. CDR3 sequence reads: CASSPELHTGELFF. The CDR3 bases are TGTGCCAGCAGTCCCGAGTTACACACCGGGGAGCTGTTTTTT.

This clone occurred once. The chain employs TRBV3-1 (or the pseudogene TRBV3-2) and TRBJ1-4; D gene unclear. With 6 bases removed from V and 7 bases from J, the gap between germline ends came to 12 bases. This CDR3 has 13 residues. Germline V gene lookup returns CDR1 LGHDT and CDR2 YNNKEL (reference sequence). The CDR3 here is CASSPSLVEKLFF. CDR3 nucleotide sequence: TGTGCCAGCAGTCCCTCCCTCGTTGAAAAACTGTTTTTT.

This CDR3 reads CASSLYATGAHIDYGYTF. Written as DNA, the CDR3 is TGTGCCAGCAGTTTATATGCGACAGGGGCACATATTGACTATGGCTACACCTTC. V and J are TRBV27 and TRBJ1-2, with 8 nucleotides matching TRBD1. From germline, CDR1 is MNHEY and CDR2 SMNVEV (reference sequence). CDR3 length: 18 residues. V was pared by 1 base and J by 3 bases, with 13 bases of the junction left unmatched.

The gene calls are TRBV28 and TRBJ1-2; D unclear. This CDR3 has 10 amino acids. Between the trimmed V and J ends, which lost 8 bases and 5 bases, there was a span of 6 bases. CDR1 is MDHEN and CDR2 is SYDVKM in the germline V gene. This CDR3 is CASGFYGYTF. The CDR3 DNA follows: TGTGCCAGCGGCTTTTATGGCTACACCTTC.

CDR3 sequence: CATPRERETYNEQFF. The CDR3 DNA follows: TGTGCCACCCCACGGGAGAGGGAGACCTACAATGAGCAGTTCTTC. The V call is TRBV15, the J call TRBJ2-1; TRBD2 might be the D (6 bases). With 8 bases removed from V and 2 bases from J, the gap between germline ends came to 16 bases. The CDR3 totals 15 residues. Germline CDR1 reads LNHNV; CDR2 reads YYDKDF (reference sequence).

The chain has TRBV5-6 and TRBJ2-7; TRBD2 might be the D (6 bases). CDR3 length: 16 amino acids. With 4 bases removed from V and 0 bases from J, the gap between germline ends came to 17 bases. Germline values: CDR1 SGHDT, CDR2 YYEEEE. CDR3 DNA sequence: TGTGCCAGCAGCGGGACTCAAGGGTTGAGCTCCTACGAGCAGTACTTC. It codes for CASSGTQGLSSYEQYF.

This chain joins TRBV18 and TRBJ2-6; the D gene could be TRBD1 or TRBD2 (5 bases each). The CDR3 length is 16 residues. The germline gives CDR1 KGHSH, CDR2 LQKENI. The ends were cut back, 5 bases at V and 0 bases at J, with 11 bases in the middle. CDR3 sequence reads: CASSSTAVSGANVLTF. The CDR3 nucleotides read TGTGCCAGCTCATCGACAGCGGTCTCTGGGGCCAACGTCCTGACTTTC.

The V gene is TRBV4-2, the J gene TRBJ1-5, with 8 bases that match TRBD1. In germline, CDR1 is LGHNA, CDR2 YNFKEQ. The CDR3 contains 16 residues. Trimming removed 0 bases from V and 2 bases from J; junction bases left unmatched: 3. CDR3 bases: TGTGCCAGCAGCCAAGATATGACAGGGGGCAATCAGCCCCAGCATTTT. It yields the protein CASSQDMTGGNQPQHF.

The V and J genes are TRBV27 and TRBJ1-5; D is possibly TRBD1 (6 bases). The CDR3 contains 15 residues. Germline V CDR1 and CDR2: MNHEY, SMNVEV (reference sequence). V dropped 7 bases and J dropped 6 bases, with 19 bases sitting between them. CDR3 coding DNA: TGTGCCAGCACCCCCGTAGGGGGGGGACGTCAGCCCCAGCATTTT. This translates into CASTPVGGGRQPQHF.

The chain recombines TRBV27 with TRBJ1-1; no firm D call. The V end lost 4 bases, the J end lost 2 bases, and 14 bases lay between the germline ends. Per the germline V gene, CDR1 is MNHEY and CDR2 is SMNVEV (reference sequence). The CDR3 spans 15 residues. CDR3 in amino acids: CASSSLLSYNTEAFF. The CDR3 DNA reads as TGTGCCAGCAGTTCCCTCCTCTCGTATAACACTGAAGCTTTCTTT.

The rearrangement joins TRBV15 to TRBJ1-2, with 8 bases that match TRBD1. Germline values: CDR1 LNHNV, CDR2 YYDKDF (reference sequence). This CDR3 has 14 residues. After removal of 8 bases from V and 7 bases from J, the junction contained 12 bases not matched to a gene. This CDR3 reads CATGQGLAPSGYTF. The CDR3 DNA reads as TGTGCCACCGGACAGGGCCTCGCCCCTTCTGGCTACACCTTC.

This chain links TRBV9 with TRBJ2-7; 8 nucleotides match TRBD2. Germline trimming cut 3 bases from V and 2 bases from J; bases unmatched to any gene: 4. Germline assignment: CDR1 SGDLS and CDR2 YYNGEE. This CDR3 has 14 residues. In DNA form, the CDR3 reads TGTGCCAGCAGCGCTAGCGGGTACACCTACGAGCAGTACTTC. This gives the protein CASSASGYTYEQYF.

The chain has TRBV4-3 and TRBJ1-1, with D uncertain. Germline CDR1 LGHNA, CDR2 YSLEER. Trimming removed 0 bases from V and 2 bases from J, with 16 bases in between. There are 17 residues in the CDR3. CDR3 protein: CASSQDFSPGKNTEAFF. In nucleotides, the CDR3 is TGCGCCAGCAGCCAAGATTTTTCCCCCGGGAAAAACACTGAAGCTTTCTTT.

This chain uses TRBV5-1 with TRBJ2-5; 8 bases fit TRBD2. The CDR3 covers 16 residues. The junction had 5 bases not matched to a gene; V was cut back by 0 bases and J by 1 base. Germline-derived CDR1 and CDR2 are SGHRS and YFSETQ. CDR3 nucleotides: TGCGCCAGCAGCTTGGCCCCCAGCGGGAGCCAAGAGACCCAGTACTTC. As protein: CASSLAPSGSQETQYF.

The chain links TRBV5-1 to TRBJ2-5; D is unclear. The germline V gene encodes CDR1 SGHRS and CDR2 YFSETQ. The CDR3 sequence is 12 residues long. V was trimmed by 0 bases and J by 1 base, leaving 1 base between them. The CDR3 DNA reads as TGCGCCAGCAGCTTGGCCCAAGAGACCCAGTACTTC. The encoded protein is CASSLAQETQYF.